The clone carrying this T cell receptor (beta chain) has more than one count but fewer than ten. Germline lookup yields CDR1 LGHNA and CDR2 YSLEER. V was clipped by 0 bases and J by 0 bases; unmatched bases: 9. This CDR3 is built from 19 residues. TCRdb keeps only in-frame clones here, not all; method: immunoSEQ multiplex PCR. This table has over 40,000 clones, 88% appearing once. This record belongs to a study of T cell changes during pregnancy in multiple sclerosis. The clonotype was recovered from a female donor in good health, enrolled as a control in a pregnancy study. The chain joins TRBV4-3 to TRBJ2-3; 10 nucleotides match TRBD2. This sample comprised CD8+ T cells from peripheral blood mononuclear cells, obtained after pregnancy. CDR3 residues: CASSQEVAGGLFSTDTQYF. The CDR3 nucleotides are TGCGCCAGCAGCCAAGAGGTAGCGGGGGGATTGTTCAGCACAGATACGCAGTATTTT.